Sequencing of this T cell receptor (beta chain) was carried out in a study of T cell clonotyping in hematopoietic cell transplantation. Trimming took 4 bases from V and 1 from J; bases not matched to a gene: 4. CDR3 length: 15 residues. The germline V gene encodes CDR1 LGHNA and CDR2 YSLEER. Study-wide results and limits: Cells were unsorted, so CD4 and CD8 contributions were not separated. Few recipient clonotypes overlapped donors; over 97% were de novo at given depth. Higher Inverse Simpson Index values in graft donor and pretransplant recipient predicted broader posttransplant TCR diversity. Recipient TCR diversity dropped after transplant; expanded clonotypes rose from day 30 to 180.

Assay: immunoSEQ multiplex PCR; the TCRdb copy retains only in-frame clones and omits some. The table lists about 41,000 clones, 95% of them singletons, with nearly 0.95% in the top ten. On this clone itself: Its antigen is unknown.

This TCR derives from a man younger than 45 in good health. Some clones in this sample may be carry-over from other donors' samples. Sequences were obtained from peripheral blood mononuclear cells. The chain couples TRBV4-3 to TRBJ1-1; 9 nucleotides agree with TRBD1. The CDR3 bases are TGCGCCAGCAGCCCACAGGGGGCCCAGAACACTGAAGCTTTCTTT. Its translation is CASSPQGAQNTEAFF.